This TCR beta chain was profiled in a study of blood T cell repertoires in COVID-19 (dated by TCRdb to between 2020 and 2021). Regarding the complete study: Samples from collaborators originated in the United States, Italy and Spain and spanned both the acute and convalescent phases of COVID-19. The material from the prospective study consisted of cDNA or gDNA derived from T cells, B-cell-depleted T cells, or PBMCs. The dataset comprised deeply sampled blood TCRbeta repertoires from subjects exposed to, actively infected with, or recovered from COVID-19. The repertoires were released in a freely available public database meant as a resource for research on the immune response to SARS-CoV-2. Samples were obtained from the ongoing ImmuneRACE study (first 160 participants) and from 1,000 to 1,500 subjects provided by 6 global collaborators. Nearly every sample came with metadata listing a de-identified subject ID, COVID-19 status, age in years and sex. Where HLA class I and class II types were available, the types were taken from metadata supplied by the sample provider, not from assay-based typing. General conclusions and limits of the study: The quantity of clinical and demographic metadata differed by source and by participant and was supplied without curation.

The immunoSEQ Assay, a bias-controlled multiplex PCR, was used to amplify TCRbeta CDR3 regions from genomic DNA. The source study handled its data this way. The number of nucleated cells in each sample was estimated from the amplification of reference gene primers within the assay. Sequence reads were collapsed and filtered to measure the absolute abundance of every unique TCRbeta CDR3 rearrangement. For each sample, productive Simpson clonality was calculated as the square root of Simpson's diversity index across productive rearrangements. TCRdb re-hosts the immuneACCESS table, in-frame sequences only. Its copies lack some clones; in the studies checked, an unresolved V gene accounts for under half of them, and the cause for the rest is not known. V, J and clone size reflect that table, while D and trimming were determined from the DNA. The sample table holds a few hundred thousand clones, of which around 90% were seen once. The ten largest clonotypes hold 4% to 5.5% of the sample.

V loses 0 bases of germline sequence and J loses 2 bases, and the interval between the two ends is 7 bases. The CDR3 goes from the cysteine to the phenylalanine over 14 residues. The read is trimmed to its CDR3 DNA, 42 bases read in frame from base 1. CDR1 and CDR2, per the germline V gene, are LGHNA and YNFKEQ. Enrolling through a virtual design, the prospective study's participants ranged in age from about 18 to 100 years and lived across 24 United States geographic areas. To assign participants to cohorts, the prospective study relied on clinical history that participants themselves reported in a screening survey and a study questionnaire. Each participant in the prospective study had whole blood, serum and a nasopharyngeal or oropharyngeal swab collected by mobile phlebotomists. Over a roughly 2-month period, participants in the prospective study had the option of providing additional blood draws and questionnaires. Before DNA extraction, blood samples from the prospective study were shipped at room temperature or frozen.

Remarks on this clone: Its specific antigen is unknown. Base qualities are not at hand, and no much larger clone is one base apart.

Specimen: PBMCs or T cells enriched from blood (not recorded which). The receptor was isolated from a woman aged 18-30 years with acute COVID-19. The chain is encoded by TRBV4-2 joined to TRBJ1-2, with the D gene call left open. The CDR3 protein is CASSQEGGNYGYTF. The DNA is as follows: TGTGCCAGCAGCCAAGAAGGAGGGAACTATGGCTACACCTTC.